A single sample gave rise to the 25 T cell receptor beta chains below, sequenced in a study of PD-1 blockade in mismatch repair-deficient tumors. Sequencing used immunoSEQ multiplex PCR; TCRdb keeps in-frame clones, though not all of them. The table has around 18,000 clones, roughly 84% seen once; the top ten hold roughly 1.7%. Specimen: PBMCs, collected less than 25 weeks after starting pembrolizumab. The receptors come from an adult with mismatch repair-deficient cancer.

Only a few counts were recorded for this clone. The chain is built from TRBV29-1 and TRBJ2-5; D is unresolved. V lost 3 bases and J 4 bases, leaving 9 bases between the germline ends. Germline CDR1 SQVTM, CDR2 ANQGSEA. This CDR3 is built from 12 residues. CDR3 coding DNA: TGCAGCGTTGATTGGAGTCGAGAGACCCAGTACTTC. Protein sequence: CSVDWSRETQYF.

The V and J genes are TRBV7-9 and TRBJ1-2, with 7 bases lining up with TRBD1. This CDR3 is built from 14 residues. Trimming took 0 bases from V and 7 from J; bases not matched to a gene: 5. Germline V gene lookup returns CDR1 SEHNR and CDR2 FQNEAQ (reference sequence). The CDR3 nucleotides read TGTGCCAGCAGCTTAGCGGGGACAGTTGGTGGCTACACCTTC. Protein: CASSLAGTVGGYTF.

The chain couples TRBV10-3 to TRBJ1-3, with a possible D match to TRBD1 (5 bases). V lost 7 bases and J 8 bases, leaving 15 bases between the germline ends. The CDR3 contains 13 residues. CDR1 is ENHRY and CDR2 is SYGVKD in the germline V gene. The chain's CDR3 is CAIIGEGRDTIYF. The CDR3 DNA follows: TGTGCCATCATCGGGGAGGGACGGGACACCATATATTTT.

The rearrangement links TRBV6-5 to TRBJ1-3; D perhaps matches TRBD1 (6 bases). The germline V and J ends were trimmed by 2 bases and 0 bases, with 8 bases remaining between them. CDR1 is MNHEY and CDR2 is SVGAGI in the germline V gene. The CDR3 sequence is 15 residues long. CDR3 protein: CASSYGQYSGNTIYF. The CDR3 bases are TGTGCCAGCAGTTACGGACAGTACTCTGGAAACACCATATATTTT.

The V and J genes are TRBV28 and TRBJ2-7; no clear D gene. CDR1 and CDR2 from the germline V gene are MDHEN and SYDVKM. The CDR3 totals 11 residues. The V end lost 3 bases, the J end lost 4 bases, and 4 bases lay between the germline ends. CDR3 bases: TGTGCCAGCAGTTTTTCGTACGAGCAGTACTTC. Translated: CASSFSYEQYF.

This chain uses TRBV7-9 with TRBJ1-2; TRBD1 agrees at 7 bases. There are 16 residues in the CDR3. V lost 5 bases to trimming and J lost 4 bases; unmatched junction nucleotides: 13. CDR1 and CDR2 (germline): SEHNR, FQNEAQ (reference sequence). The CDR3 loop is CASSPGTASVGYGYTF. For the CDR3, the DNA is TGTGCCAGCAGCCCAGGGACAGCCTCAGTAGGCTATGGCTACACCTTC.

The genes are TRBV11-2 and TRBJ2-3, with D tentatively TRBD2 (5 bases). Germline V gives CDR1 SGHAT, CDR2 FQNNGV. The CDR3 consists of 15 residues. The V and J ends lost 4 bases and 0 bases respectively, with 11 bases between them. The chain's CDR3 is CASSWTETSTDTQYF. CDR3 bases: TGTGCCAGCAGCTGGACTGAAACTAGCACAGATACGCAGTATTTT. Variable domain in full (rest from reference TRBV11-2 and TRBJ2-3): EAGVAQSPRYKIIEKRQSVAFWCNPISGHATLYWYQQILGQGPKLLIQFQNNGVVDDSQLPKDRFSAERLKGVDSTLKIQPAKLEDSAVYLCASSWTETSTDTQYFGPGTRLTVL.

This clone came up a few times. The chain joins TRBV2 to TRBJ2-7; possibly TRBD1 for D (6 bases). V lost 6 bases, J lost 4 bases, and 13 bases lay in between. The CDR3 is 13 amino acids. Germline values: CDR1 SNHLY, CDR2 FYNNEI. CDR3 loop: CASRDSQPYEQYF. The CDR3 nucleotides are TGTGCCAGCAGGGACAGCCAACCTTACGAGCAGTACTTC.

This clone came up once. J is TRBJ1-2 and V is TRBV11-2, with 9 bases identical to TRBD1. Germline loops: CDR1 SGHAT, CDR2 FQNNGV. This CDR3 is built from 14 residues. J was trimmed by 8 bases and V by 3 bases; bases with no gene match: 7. The CDR3 DNA sequence: TGTGCCAGCAGCTTCGGGGGACAGGGTATAGGCTACACCTTC. This gives the protein CASSFGGQGIGYTF. Complete variable domain (other parts from reference TRBV11-2 and TRBJ1-2): EAGVAQSPRYKIIEKRQSVAFWCNPISGHATLYWYQQILGQGPKLLIQFQNNGVVDDSQLPKDRFSAERLKGVDSTLKIQPAKLEDSAVYLCASSFGGQGIGYTFGSGTRLTVV.

This sequence joins TRBV7-9 and TRBJ2-1, with a possible D match to TRBD2 (6 bases). The germline V gene has CDR1 SEHNR and CDR2 FQNEAQ (reference sequence). The ends were cut back, 5 bases at V and 9 bases at J, with 20 bases in the middle. The CDR3 runs to 15 residues. CDR3 sequence: CASSPPITGVVEQFF. As DNA, the CDR3 is TGTGCCAGCAGCCCGCCCATAACGGGAGTGGTTGAGCAGTTCTTC.

This chain joins TRBV5-1 and TRBJ2-3; tentative D call: TRBD2 (7 bases). This CDR3 comprises 16 residues. V lost 4 bases and J lost 1, with 16 bases in between. In germline, CDR1 is SGHRS, CDR2 YFSETQ. The DNA for the CDR3 is TGCGCCAGCAGCCCTTTGGGGGGGCGAGGCACAGATACGCAGTATTTT. Translating gives CASSPLGGRGTDTQYF.

Here the CDR3 DNA reads TGTGCCAGCAGCTTACTGAATGAGCAGTTCTTC. Amino acid sequence: CASSLLNEQFF. The rearrangement joins TRBV7-2 to TRBJ2-1; D not certain. The CDR3 has 11 amino acids. Trimming pared 2 bases from V and 7 bases from J, leaving 3 bases between. Germline V gives CDR1 SGHTA, CDR2 FQGNSA.

The chain employs TRBV29-1 and TRBJ2-1; maybe TRBD2 (5 bases). V was shortened by 0 bases and J by 9 bases, with 15 bases between the two germline ends. CDR1 and CDR2 from the germline V gene are SQVTM and ANQGSEA. CDR3 length equals 14 residues. The CDR3 region is CSVEERAEGTEQFF. The CDR3 DNA follows: TGCAGCGTTGAAGAGCGGGCCGAAGGCACTGAGCAGTTCTTC.

The CDR3 is CASSGWRGRAYGYTF. As DNA, the CDR3 is TGTGCCAGCAGCGGATGGAGGGGGCGGGCCTATGGCTACACCTTC. V gene TRBV11-3 combines with J gene TRBJ1-2, with 7 bases matching TRBD1. Germline CDR1 reads SGHNT; CDR2 reads YENEEA. Trimming at V came to 5 bases and at J to 4 bases, leaving 10 bases not matched to a gene. The CDR3 has 15 residues.

This clone turned up a few times. The genes are TRBV4-2 and TRBJ2-7; possibly TRBD1 for D (6 bases). The V and J ends lost 5 bases and 1 base respectively, with 12 bases between them. CDR1 LGHNA and CDR2 YNFKEQ come from the germline V gene. CDR3 length: 14 amino acids. CDR3 protein: CASSELQGSYEQYF. The CDR3 DNA reads as TGTGCCAGCAGCGAGCTACAGGGTTCCTACGAGCAGTACTTC.

This rearrangement joins TRBV28 to TRBJ1-1; D ambiguous. The CDR3 spans 12 residues. V lost 10 bases, J lost 7 bases, and 16 bases lay in between. Germline V gene data show CDR1 as MDHEN and CDR2 as SYDVKM. The CDR3 region is CATLLGQDEAFF. CDR3 coding DNA: TGTGCCACCTTGTTGGGTCAGGATGAAGCTTTCTTT.

In this sample, this clone turned up once. This chain uses TRBV5-1 with TRBJ1-1; perhaps TRBD1 as D (6 bases). Germline V gene data show CDR1 as SGHRS and CDR2 as YFSETQ. V was clipped by 1 base and J by 2 bases, with 9 bases between them. There are 14 residues in the CDR3. CDR3 sequence: CASSLSQGNTEAFF. The CDR3 DNA reads as TGCGCCAGCAGCTTGTCACAGGGCAACACTGAAGCTTTCTTT. Variable domain in full (rest from reference TRBV5-1 and TRBJ1-1): KAGVTQTPRYLIKTRGQQVTLSCSPISGHRSVSWYQQTPGQGLQFLFEYFSETQRNKGNFPGRFSGRQFSNSRSEMNVSTLELGDSALYLCASSLSQGNTEAFFGQGTRLTVV.

The CDR3 region has the DNA TGTGCCTGGACAAGGGGGCCAGGGCAAGAGACCCAGTACTTC. As protein: CAWTRGPGQETQYF. The J gene is TRBJ2-5, the V gene TRBV30; 7 nucleotides match TRBD1. V was clipped by 4 bases and J by 2 bases; unmatched bases: 7. The CDR3 consists of 14 residues. CDR1 is GTSNPN, CDR2 SVGIG, per germline (reference sequence).

J is TRBJ2-6 and V is TRBV5-1, with D maybe TRBD1 (7 bases). Germline CDR1 is SGHRS and CDR2 is YFSETQ. Trimming stripped 3 bases from V and 0 bases from J, with 16 bases between. CDR3 length: 18 amino acids. This CDR3 reads CASSSPSGGISGANVLTF. The CDR3 DNA is TGCGCCAGCAGCTCTCCATCAGGGGGGATCTCTGGGGCCAACGTCCTGACTTTC.

The chain's CDR3 is CASSFSGGRYEQYF. DNA of the CDR3: TGTGCCAGCAGCTTTTCAGGTGGCAGGTACGAGCAGTACTTC. The chain is built from TRBV5-4 and TRBJ2-7; D is unclear. This CDR3 is built from 14 residues. CDR1 and CDR2 (germline): SGHNT, YYREEE (reference sequence). Trimming took off 2 bases at V and 4 bases at J, with 13 bases between the two ends.

The gene calls are TRBV7-6 and TRBJ2-5; 11 bases line up with TRBD1. The V gene's germline CDR1 is SGHVS and CDR2 FNYEAQ. The CDR3 contains 15 residues. The J segment lost 4 bases and the V segment lost 2 bases, leaving 3 bases of the junction unmatched. CDR3 amino acids: CASSLRDRGLETQYF. The CDR3, as DNA: TGTGCCAGCAGCTTAAGGGACAGGGGGTTAGAGACCCAGTACTTC. The whole variable domain, filled in from reference TRBV7-6 and TRBJ2-5, reads GAGVSQSPRYKVTKRGQDVALRCDPISGHVSLYWYRQALGQGPEFLTYFNYEAQQDKSGLPNDRFSAERPEGSISTLTIQRTEQRDSAMYRCASSLRDRGLETQYFGPGTRLLVL.

The rearrangement links TRBV30 to TRBJ1-1; no definite D call. Trimming left V 1 base short and J 4 bases short, with 13 bases between. Germline V gene lookup returns CDR1 GTSNPN and CDR2 SVGIG (reference sequence). The CDR3 spans 14 residues. The chain's CDR3 is CAWSGLRWATEAFF. CDR3 DNA sequence: TGTGCCTGGAGTGGTTTACGGTGGGCCACTGAAGCTTTCTTT. Filled out from reference TRBV30 and TRBJ1-1, the complete variable domain reads SQTIHQWPATLVQPVGSPLSLECTVEGTSNPNLYWYRQAAGRGLQLLFYSVGIGQISSEVPQNLSASRPQDRQFILSSKKLLLSDSGFYLCAWSGLRWATEAFFGQGTRLTVV.

In its sample, this clone was seen once. The chain has TRBV5-6 and TRBJ2-3, with 11 nucleotides matching TRBD2. The germline V gene encodes CDR1 SGHDT and CDR2 YYEEEE. The CDR3 runs 16 residues. With V trimmed by 2 bases and J by 0 bases, 2 bases remained unmatched. The CDR3 coding sequence is TGTGCCAGCAGCTTTGTAGCGGGAGGGAGCACAGATACGCAGTATTTT. Translation gives CASSFVAGGSTDTQYF. Complete variable domain (other parts from reference TRBV5-6 and TRBJ2-3): DAGVTQSPTHLIKTRGQQVTLRCSPKSGHDTVSWYQQALGQGPQFIFQYYEEEERQRGNFPDRFSGHQFPNYSSELNVNALLLGDSALYLCASSFVAGGSTDTQYFGPGTRLTVL.

This clone was counted between two and nine times. This chain joins TRBV9 and TRBJ2-7; 11 nucleotides match TRBD2. The V segment lost 4 bases and the J segment 3 bases; nucleotides outside the gene matches: 12. The CDR3 length is 17 residues. Germline assignment: CDR1 SGDLS and CDR2 YYNGEE. The CDR3 region is CASSPQTGTSGDYEQYF. CDR3 bases: TGTGCCAGCAGCCCACAAACCGGGACTAGCGGTGACTACGAGCAGTACTTC.

J is TRBJ1-2 and V is TRBV6-1; 11 bases fit TRBD1. The CDR3 length is 15 residues. Germline-derived CDR1 and CDR2 are MNHNS and SASEGT. V was pared by 7 bases and J by 2 bases, with 6 bases of the junction left unmatched. CDR3 residues: CASTLDRGPNYGYTF. In DNA, the CDR3 is TGTGCCAGCACCCTGGACAGGGGGCCCAACTATGGCTACACCTTC.